The rows below give T cell receptor beta chains drawn from one sample of a study of T cells in Graves' hyperthyroidism and ophthalmopathy. TCRdb re-analysed the multiplex PCR reads in MiXCR, keeping a single row per CDR3 protein. Of hundreds of thousands of distinct CDR3 sequences listed, approximately 14% were seen once; the top ten hold less than 6%. Sample: blood. The origin of the receptors is a woman aged 25-40 years with Graves' hyperthyroidism that later progressed to Graves' ophthalmopathy. Each CDR3 is given with its conserved first and last residue. A D gene is named only where the DNA matches it firmly. The size of a clone is reported for some rows only, either as once, few or many, or as a class for expanded clones.

TRBJ2-2 | many | TRBV12-3/TRBV12-4 | - | TGTGCCAGCAGTCCAGGGGTAGCTCCCATGGCCGGGGAGCTGTTTTTT | CASSPGVAPMAGELFF
TRBJ1-2 | many | TRBV3-1 | TRBD1 | TGTGCCAGCAGCCCTCAGGCGGGACAGGGAAAGGGCTACACCTTC | CASSPQAGQGKGYTF
TRBJ2-7 | - | TRBV19 | TRBD1 | TGTGCCAGTAGTATACGGGACAGGGTGGCGTACGAGCAGTACTTC | CASSIRDRVAYEQYF
TRBJ2-1 | many | TRBV20-1 | TRBD2 | TGCAGTGCTAGCGATCGGAGCGGGAGGGGAAATGAGCAGTTCTTC | CSASDRSGRGNEQFF
TRBJ2-1 | many | TRBV5-4 | - | TGTGCCAGCAGGACTAGTGCCGCGGTTTACAATGAGCAGTTCTTC | CASRTSAAVYNEQFF
TRBJ1-5 | - | TRBV6-2/TRBV6-3 | - | TGTGCCAGCAGACCGGACGGCAATCAGCCCCAGCATTTT | CASRPDGNQPQHF
TRBJ1-4 | - | TRBV20-1 | - | TGCAGTGCTCCACAGTTCCCTAATGAAAAACTGTTTTTT | CSAPQFPNEKLFF
TRBJ1-5 | many | TRBV15 | - | TGTGCCACCAGCAGAGATCTGGGTCAGGTCCAGCCCCAGCATTTT | CATSRDLGQVQPQHF
TRBJ2-1 | - | TRBV6-2/TRBV6-3 | - | TGTGCCAGCAGTTATACCGGTTATGAGCAGTTCTTC | CASSYTGYEQFF
TRBJ1-3 | many | TRBV19 | - | TGTGCCAGTAGTATTAGGCAGCTCCTCTCTGGAAACACCATATATTTT | CASSIRQLLSGNTIYF
TRBJ2-1 | many | TRBV24-1 | TRBD1 | TGTGCCACAGAAGACAGGGGATGCTCCTACAATGAGCAGTTCTTC | CATEDRGCSYNEQFF
TRBJ1-3 | - | TRBV10-3 | TRBD1 | TGTGCCATCAGTGAGGAGGGACAGGGGGCCGGAAACACCATATATTTT | CAISEEGQGAGNTIYF
TRBJ2-3 | once | TRBV20-1 | - | TGCAGTGCTAAGCCCAGGGCAGATACGCAGTATTTT | CSAKPRADTQYF
TRBJ2-3 | - | TRBV28 | TRBD2 | TGTGCCACTGGGGCTAGCGGGAGGGCCTGGGGAATAGATACGCAGTATTTT | CATGASGRAWGIDTQYF
TRBJ2-7 | many | TRBV11-2 | - | TGTGCCAGCAGCCCAGGACGGGACACCCGAGTTTACGAGCAGTACTTC | CASSPGRDTRVYEQYF
TRBJ1-5 | many | TRBV28 | TRBD1 | TGTGCCAGCACCCCCGGGGACAGGGGAAATCAGCCCCAGCATTTT | CASTPGDRGNQPQHF
TRBJ2-7 | many | TRBV12-3/TRBV12-4 | TRBD1 | TGTGCCAGCAGTTTAAGTGGGACAGGGAATGTCGAGCAGTACTTC | CASSLSGTGNVEQYF
TRBJ2-3 | - | TRBV7-3 | - | TGTGCCAGCAGCTTAAGGACGGCCTACACAGATACGCAGTATTTT | CASSLRTAYTDTQYF
TRBJ2-1 | many | TRBV6-6 | - | TGTGCCAGCAGTTACGAAGTGACTAGATCTCACTCCTACAATGAGCAGTTCTTC | CASSYEVTRSHSYNEQFF
TRBJ2-4 | many | TRBV29-1 | TRBD2 | TGCAGCGTTCTCACCTTGACTAGCGGGGGGAGGGACATTCAGTACTTC | CSVLTLTSGGRDIQYF
TRBJ2-1 | many | TRBV13 | - | TGTGCCAGCAGCTTAGTCCCTGGGGATGAGCAGTTCTTC | CASSLVPGDEQFF
TRBJ2-3 | many | TRBV5-6 | - | TGTGCCAGCAGCCCTCTCATAGCGGCCTACACAGATACGCAGTATTTT | CASSPLIAAYTDTQYF
TRBJ1-3 | - | TRBV12-3/TRBV12-4 | - | TGTGCCAGCAGCCGGGACGGCGGCTCTGGAAACACCATATATTTT | CASSRDGGSGNTIYF
TRBJ2-1 | many | TRBV18 | TRBD1 | TGTGCCAGCTCTCCAGGACAGGGAAACTTAAATGAGCAGTTCTTC | CASSPGQGNLNEQFF
TRBJ2-7 | - | TRBV20-1 | - | TGCAGTGCTACCAAGGACGGCGACTACGAGCAGTACTTC | CSATKDGDYEQYF
TRBJ1-2 | many | TRBV12-3/TRBV12-4 | TRBD1 | TGTGCCAGCACCCTCTCTTCCGGGACAGCTTCCTTGGGCTACACCTTC | CASTLSSGTASLGYTF
TRBJ1-1 | many | TRBV24-1 | - | TGTGCCACCAGTGATTCGACGACATCGAACACTGAAGCTTTCTTT | CATSDSTTSNTEAFF
TRBJ2-5 | many | TRBV15 | - | TGTGCCACCAGCTCAGTCAGCGGGGAGACCCAGTACTTC | CATSSVSGETQYF
TRBJ2-7 | many | TRBV27 | - | TGTGCCAGCAGTTTATCGGACAGCTACGAGCAGTACTTC | CASSLSDSYEQYF
TRBJ2-7 | - | TRBV6-1 | - | TGTGCCAGCAGTGTGGACGTAAATTACTACGAGCAGTACTTC | CASSVDVNYYEQYF
TRBJ2-2 | few | TRBV3-1 | - | TGTGCCAGCAGCCCAAGAGACGGGCTTGGGGAGCTGTTTTTT | CASSPRDGLGELFF
TRBJ1-2 | - | TRBV7-2 | - | TGTGCCAGCAGGGCCAGCTCCTATGGCTACACCTTC | CASRASSYGYTF
TRBJ1-3 | few | TRBV18 | - | TGTGCCAGCTCACCACAGGGGAAGGATGGAAACACCATATATTTT | CASSPQGKDGNTIYF
TRBJ2-5 | few | TRBV29-1 | TRBD2 | TGCAGCGCCTCTGGACTAGCGGCGCACCAAGAGACCCAGTACTTC | CSASGLAAHQETQYF
TRBJ2-7 | many | TRBV7-2 | - | TGTGCCAGCAGCTTAGAAATGGACAGCGAGCAGTACTTC | CASSLEMDSEQYF
TRBJ1-3 | many | TRBV12-3/TRBV12-4 | - | TGTGCCAGCAGTTTTTCTAGAAACACCATATATTTT | CASSFSRNTIYF
TRBJ2-7 | many | TRBV6-1 | - | TGTGCCAGCAGTAGGGACTTCTGGACCTACGAGCAGTACTTC | CASSRDFWTYEQYF
TRBJ2-3 | many | TRBV27 | TRBD2 | TGTGCCAGCAGTTTAAGGGGACTAGACCCAGATACGCAGTATTTT | CASSLRGLDPDTQYF
TRBJ1-2 | - | TRBV19 | - | TGTGCCAGTAGCCTTGATTGGGGGATAGATGGCTACACCTTC | CASSLDWGIDGYTF
TRBJ2-5 | many | TRBV30 | TRBD1 | TGTGCCTGGAGCGGACAGGTCCTGGGGGAGACCCAGTACTTC | CAWSGQVLGETQYF
TRBJ1-1 | - | TRBV27 | TRBD1 | TGTACCAGCAGTCCACGACAGGGTGGAACTGAAGCTTTCTTT | CTSSPRQGGTEAFF
TRBJ1-4 | many | TRBV30 | TRBD1 | TGTGCCTGGAGCCCCGTGGGACAGGGAGCAGGGGAAAAACTGTTTTTT | CAWSPVGQGAGEKLFF
TRBJ2-1 | many | TRBV28 | TRBD2 | TGTGCCAGCAGCGAACAAGAAAGGTTCCTAGCGGGAGATGATGAGCAGTTCTTC | CASSEQERFLAGDDEQFF
TRBJ2-7 | many | TRBV5-1 | - | TGCGCCAGCGAGGACTACCCGGACCACGAGCAGTACTTC | CASEDYPDHEQYF
TRBJ2-7 | - | TRBV9 | TRBD2 | TGTGCCAGCAGCGTAGGGGACTACTCCTACGAGCAGTACTTC | CASSVGDYSYEQYF
TRBJ1-5 | many | TRBV12-3/TRBV12-4 | - | TGTGCCAGCAGTAAACAGGGCAATCAGCCCCAGCATTTT | CASSKQGNQPQHF